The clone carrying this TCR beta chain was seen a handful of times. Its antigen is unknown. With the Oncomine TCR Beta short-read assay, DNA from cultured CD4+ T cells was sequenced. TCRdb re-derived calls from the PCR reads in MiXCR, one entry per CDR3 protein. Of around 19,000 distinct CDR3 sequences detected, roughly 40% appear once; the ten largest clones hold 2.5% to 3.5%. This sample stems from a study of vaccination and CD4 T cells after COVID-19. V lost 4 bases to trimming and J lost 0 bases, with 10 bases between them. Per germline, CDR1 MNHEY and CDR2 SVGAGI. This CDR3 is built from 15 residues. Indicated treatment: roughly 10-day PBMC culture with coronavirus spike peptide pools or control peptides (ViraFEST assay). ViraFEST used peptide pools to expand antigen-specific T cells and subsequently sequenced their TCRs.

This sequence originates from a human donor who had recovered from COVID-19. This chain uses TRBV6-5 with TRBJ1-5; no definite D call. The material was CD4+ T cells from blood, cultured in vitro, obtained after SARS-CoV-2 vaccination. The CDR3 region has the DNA TGTGCCAGCAGTTTTCAGGAAAATAGCAATCAGCCCCAGCATTTT. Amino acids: CASSFQENSNQPQHF.